What follows describes a single T cell receptor (beta chain). Its recognized antigen is unknown. Base qualities are not recorded, but no much larger clone differs from it by a single base. This entry belongs to a study of cytotoxic CD8 clonotypes in ibrutinib-treated CLL (TCRdb year 2021). Concerning the study at large: The cohort included about 15 treatment-naive and 11 to 12 relapsed/refractory patients; about 18 were IGHV unmutated. Samples at response were collected after a median of about twelve months of treatment, with a range of 6 to 36 months. Every remission and progressive disease sample was obtained while ibrutinib was still being received by the patients. Of the roughly 79 people in the trial, some 28 had longitudinal samples available. Cryopreserved peripheral blood mononuclear cells were obtained prior to treatment, at the time of response, and at either disease progression or sustained remission. Responses were partial in roughly 24 patients and complete in 2; after median about 68 months follow-up, approximately 15 stayed in remission and about twelve progressed. Samples averaged roughly 280,000 productive templates and 94,082 productive rearrangements.

This sample's time point label indicates: approximately 25 months on ibrutinib. For TCR beta library preparation, roughly 2 micrograms of genomic DNA were extracted from the cryopreserved PBMCs. High-throughput TCR beta sequencing was performed on longitudinal blood samples from CLL patients receiving ibrutinib monotherapy. The patients were enrolled in a single-center, open-label phase 2 trial of ibrutinib monotherapy. A MiSeq instrument was used for deep resolution sequencing, which targeted depths ranging from 1 in 1 million up to 1 in 200,000 T cells, with coverage averaging 10x for each clonotype. TCR beta libraries were generated with the immunoSEQ hsTCRB Kit. The source study handled its data this way. ImmunoSEQ Data Assistant and ImmunoSEQ Analyzer were used for data analysis, and V, D and J genes were assigned according to IMGT definitions. Clonality, with values ranging from 0 to 1, was calculated as one minus the normalized Shannon entropy of productive rearrangement frequencies. Public clonotype analysis was restricted to overrepresented clonotypes comprising at least 0.05% of each patient's repertoire. Repertoires from about a dozen age-matched healthy donors in immuneACCESS were used as clonality controls. Imported from immuneACCESS, the table was reduced by TCRdb to in-frame sequences with V and J called. These copies leave out some clones; in studies compared against another copy, an unresolved V gene accounts for under half, and the cause of the remainder is not known. The V and J calls and clone size are taken from that table; D and trimming were inferred from the DNA. This sample is represented by more than 75,000 clones; roughly three quarters of them were singletons. The ten biggest clones cover roughly 25% of the sample.

The germline V gene supplies CDR1 MGHRA and CDR2 YSYEKL. V sheds 0 bases and J sheds 16 bases, leaving 19 bases between their ends. The CDR3 sequence holds 14 residues, the cysteine and phenylalanine included. The sequence is cut down to CDR3 DNA, 42 bases in frame from base 1. Beyond this particular receptor, the publication reports: Sampling times were not matched between patients in sustained remission and patients whose disease was progressing, and lymph node repertoires were not examined. Public clonotypes were rare and either shrank or stayed stable during treatment, and the rise in clonality at ibrutinib response reflected expansion of private clonotypes. At baseline, clonality was higher than in age-matched healthy donors and showed a strong correlation with circulating CD8+ T-cell counts. An increase in clonality was observed at ibrutinib response, with clonality remaining stable during sustained remission and falling back toward baseline at progression.

This TCR was recovered from a human donor with chronic lymphocytic leukemia. The sequencing here drew on PBMCs, taken after 24 months of ibrutinib treatment. The receptor chain draws on TRBV4-1 and TRBJ1-5; no D gene is confidently identified. The CDR3 region: CASSQDYRWGEKHF. The nucleotide sequence is given as TGCGCCAGCAGCCAAGATTATCGGTGGGGAGAGAAACATTTT.